The sequence of this TCR beta chain was determined in a study of cytomegalovirus exposure and HLA in healthy donors. Study-wide findings and caveats: Productive rates of about 90% or about 30% were seen for most TCR beta V segments in an earlier analysis. Later analysis identified 15,000 to 20,000 TCR beta sequences associated with HLA alleles, using a false discovery rate threshold of 0.05.

PCR employed 60 Vbeta and 13 Jbeta primers. Using immunoSEQ multiplex PCR, the repertoire was profiled, and TCRdb retains in-frame clones only, with some absent. The table includes roughly 150,000 clones, 80% detected once. The V gene lost 7 bases and the J gene lost 1 base, with 5 bases spanning the gap. The length of the CDR3 is 12 residues. In germline, CDR1 is MDHEN, CDR2 SYDVKM. Comments on this clone: No antigen is known for it.

Sequencing input: PBMCs. J is TRBJ1-5 and V is TRBV28, with D unresolved. The origin of this receptor is a woman aged 40 to 50 in good health and CMV-seronegative. The CDR3 protein is CASMASNQPQHF. CDR3 coding DNA: TGTGCCAGCATGGCAAGCAATCAGCCCCAGCATTTT.